These T cell receptor beta chains were read from a single sample in a study of T-cell reconstitution after alpha-beta-depleted transplantation in children. In TCRdb, the PCR reads were re-called with MiXCR into one record per CDR3 protein. The sample shows over 550,000 distinct CDR3 sequences, about 10% of them seen only once. Sample: PBMCs from the stem cell graft donor, taken from the stem cell graft. The origin of the receptors is a human donor who donated a stem cell graft to a child with acute myeloid leukemia. Each CDR3 is given with its conserved first and last residue. The order of the fields is J gene, V gene, D gene, clone size, CDR3 protein, CDR3 DNA. A D gene is named only where the DNA matches it firmly. Clone size is stated in some rows and not others, as once, few, many or a class when expanded.

TRBJ2-2,TRBV15,TRBD2,many,CATTGSSGSPGELFF,TGTGCCACCACTGGGAGTAGCGGGAGCCCCGGGGAGCTGTTTTTT
TRBJ2-7,TRBV12-3/TRBV12-4,TRBD2,-,CASSLLAGYNEQYF,TGTGCCAGCAGTTTACTAGCGGGTTACAATGAGCAGTACTTC
TRBJ1-6,TRBV7-3,-,few,CASSLVAVDSPLHF,TGTGCCAGCAGCTTGGTGGCAGTGGATTCACCCCTCCACTTT
TRBJ2-1,TRBV30,TRBD2,-,CAWSLGLARGEQFF,TGTGCCTGGAGTTTGGGACTAGCGAGAGGTGAGCAGTTCTTC
TRBJ2-1,TRBV25-1,TRBD2,-,CASGSSGTSYNEQFF,TGTGCCAGCGGATCCAGCGGGACCTCCTACAATGAGCAGTTCTTC
TRBJ2-7,TRBV27,-,many,CASSLDNYEQYF,TGTGCCAGCAGCCTAGACAACTACGAGCAGTACTTC
TRBJ2-7,TRBV30,TRBD2,-,CAWRKGGTYEQYF,TGTGCATGGAGGAAGGGAGGGACCTACGAGCAGTACTTC
TRBJ2-7,TRBV7-2,-,many,CASSPRTGSIYEQYF,TGTGCCAGCAGCCCCAGGACCGGGAGTATCTACGAGCAGTACTTC
TRBJ2-2,TRBV4-3,TRBD2,few,CASSQENGRTGELFF,TGCGCCAGCAGCCAAGAGAACGGGAGGACCGGGGAGCTGTTTTTT
TRBJ2-5,TRBV10-3,-,many,CAISESPSDVEETQYF,TGTGCCATCAGTGAGTCGCCGAGCGATGTAGAAGAGACCCAGTACTTC
TRBJ2-7,TRBV7-3,-,-,CASSPSGTSNEQYF,TGTGCCAGCAGCCCCTCCGGGACAAGCAACGAGCAGTACTTC
TRBJ2-1,TRBV29-1,-,many,CSVAGVNEQFF,TGCAGCGTTGCAGGGGTTAATGAGCAGTTCTTC
TRBJ2-5,TRBV20-1,-,many,CSALNQETQYF,TGCAGTGCTCTCAACCAAGAGACCCAGTACTTC
TRBJ2-1,TRBV7-9,TRBD1,-,CASSYWTGLIRNEQFF,TGTGCCAGCAGCTATTGGACAGGGCTTATTCGGAATGAGCAGTTCTTC
TRBJ2-2,TRBV2,TRBD2,few,CASSVGGGSGELFF,TGTGCCAGCAGTGTTGGCGGGGGGTCCGGGGAGCTGTTTTTT
TRBJ2-1,TRBV12-3/TRBV12-4,-,many,CASSFRRGGNNEQFF,TGTGCCAGCAGTTTTAGGAGAGGTGGGAACAATGAGCAGTTCTTC
TRBJ2-3,TRBV30,-,-,CAWSPGGADTQYF,TGTGCCTGGAGTCCAGGGGGGGCAGATACGCAGTATTTT
TRBJ2-7,TRBV19,-,-,CASSQASVTYEQYF,TGTGCCAGTAGTCAGGCGTCCGTTACCTACGAGCAGTACTTC
TRBJ2-4,TRBV20-1,TRBD2,few,CSAQAGRLAKNIQYF,TGCAGTGCTCAAGCGGGAAGGCTAGCCAAAAACATTCAGTACTTC
TRBJ2-5,TRBV24-1,-,few,CATSDFHEGEETQYF,TGTGCCACCAGTGATTTTCATGAGGGAGAAGAGACCCAGTACTTC
TRBJ1-1,TRBV11-2,-,few,CASSPDPQRTNTEAFF,TGTGCCAGCAGCCCAGATCCCCAGAGAACGAACACTGAAGCTTTCTTT
TRBJ2-7,TRBV28,-,-,CASSSPYMGSYEQYF,TGTGCCAGCAGTTCCCCCTACATGGGTTCCTACGAGCAGTACTTC
TRBJ1-2,TRBV3-1,-,-,CASSKANYGYTF,TGTGCCAGCTCAAAAGCGAACTATGGCTACACCTTC
TRBJ1-2,TRBV28,-,-,CASGAGSFYGYTF,TGTGCCAGCGGGGCCGGGTCGTTCTATGGCTACACCTTC
TRBJ2-6,TRBV7-3,-,-,CASSFYRAGANVLTF,TGTGCCAGCAGCTTCTACAGGGCTGGGGCCAACGTCCTGACTTTC
TRBJ1-1,TRBV6-1,TRBD1,few,CASSEILPTGVDRGQEEAFF,TGTGCCAGCAGTGAAATCCTACCGACGGGAGTTGACAGGGGGCAGGAAGAAGCTTTCTTT
TRBJ2-7,TRBV30,TRBD1,-,CAWSVPRGRFYEQYF,TGTGCCTGGAGTGTACCCAGGGGGCGATTCTACGAGCAGTACTTC
TRBJ2-3,TRBV20-1,-,few,CSASTSLAQYF,TGCAGTGCTAGTACTAGTTTAGCGCAGTATTTT
TRBJ1-5,TRBV19,-,-,CASIGRVGDQPQHF,TGTGCCAGTATCGGCAGGGTAGGTGATCAGCCCCAGCATTTT
TRBJ2-3,TRBV5-1,-,-,CASSGGGAGTDTQYF,TGCGCCAGCAGCGGAGGGGGAGCCGGCACAGATACGCAGTATTTT
TRBJ2-7,TRBV12-3/TRBV12-4,TRBD2,-,CASSLDSGRVSYEQYF,TGTGCCAGCAGTTTAGATAGCGGGAGGGTGTCCTACGAGCAGTACTTC
TRBJ2-3,TRBV20-1,-,few,CSASTSHTQYF,TGCAGTGCTAGTACTAGCCATACGCAGTATTTT
TRBJ2-4,TRBV5-1,-,-,CASSGPEPDIQYF,TGCGCCAGCAGCGGTCCCGAGCCGGACATTCAGTACTTC
TRBJ2-6,TRBV9,TRBD2,-,CASSVALGLAGVAGANVLTF,TGTGCCAGCAGCGTAGCTCTTGGACTAGCGGGAGTCGCTGGGGCCAACGTCCTGACTTTC
TRBJ1-3,TRBV9,-,few,CASSGGIGNTIYF,TGTGCCAGCAGCGGCGGGATCGGAAACACCATATATTTT
TRBJ1-1,TRBV5-1,TRBD1,few,CASSRITGETTPAFF,TGCGCCAGCAGCAGAATTACAGGGGAGACCACTCCGGCTTTCTTT
TRBJ2-5,TRBV6-2/TRBV6-3,TRBD2,few,CASSLYPGGTETQYF,TGTGCCAGCAGTTTGTACCCGGGAGGGACGGAGACCCAGTACTTC
TRBJ2-2,TRBV2,-,medium-sized,CASSEAGELFF,TGTGCCAGCAGTGAGGCTGGGGAGCTGTTTTTT
TRBJ1-1,TRBV30,-,many,CAWSANQLRPEAFF,TGTGCCTGGAGTGCTAACCAGCTAAGACCTGAAGCTTTCTTT
TRBJ1-1,TRBV25-1,-,many,CASSRHPGRMNTEAFF,TGTGCCAGCAGTCGTCATCCGGGACGGATGAACACTGAAGCTTTCTTT
TRBJ2-2,TRBV7-2,-,once,CASSPGMRTGELFF,TGTGCCAGCAGCCCCGGAATGCGTACCGGGGAGCTGTTTTTT
TRBJ1-1,TRBV4-2,-,few,CASSQDLGGSNTEAFF,TGTGCCAGCAGCCAAGATCTCGGGGGGTCAAACACTGAAGCTTTCTTT
TRBJ2-6,TRBV5-1,TRBD1,-,CASSLTGQRSGANVLTF,TGCGCCAGCAGCTTGACGGGACAGCGCTCTGGGGCCAACGTCCTGACTTTC
TRBJ2-5,TRBV12-3/TRBV12-4,TRBD2,few,CASRHYEFLGLAGRWETQYF,TGTGCCAGCAGACATTACGAATTTTTAGGACTAGCGGGGCGGTGGGAGACCCAGTACTTC
TRBJ2-5,TRBV12-3/TRBV12-4,TRBD2,few,CASSLAGGGTETQYF,TGTGCCAGCAGTCTAGCGGGAGGAGGGACAGAGACCCAGTACTTC
TRBJ1-1,TRBV20-1,-,many,CSARDPRAAEAFF,TGCAGTGCTAGAGATCCCAGGGCAGCTGAAGCTTTCTTT
TRBJ2-5,TRBV28,TRBD2,many,CASSTLAGATQYF,TGTGCCAGCAGCACACTAGCGGGAGCGACCCAGTACTTC
TRBJ2-7,TRBV20-1,TRBD2,few,CSARDRLSPGLAVKSYEQYF,TGCAGTGCTAGAGACCGCCTGTCTCCGGGACTAGCGGTTAAGTCCTACGAGCAGTACTTC
TRBJ1-1,TRBV7-3,-,-,CASSLRSSAEAFF,TGTGCCAGCAGCTTAAGGAGTTCGGCTGAAGCTTTCTTT
TRBJ2-6,TRBV5-6,TRBD1,few,CASSLTGDGANVLTF,TGTGCCAGCAGCTTGACAGGGGATGGGGCCAACGTCCTGACTTTC
TRBJ2-7,TRBV3-1,-,few,CASSSRAHEQYF,TGTGCCAGCAGCTCCCGGGCGCACGAGCAGTACTTC
TRBJ2-1,TRBV6-2/TRBV6-3,TRBD1,many,CASSHPGGNYNEQFF,TGTGCCAGCAGCCACCCAGGGGGAAACTACAATGAGCAGTTCTTC
TRBJ2-5,TRBV3-1,-,many,CASSPGGRETQYF,TGTGCCAGCAGCCCCGGGGGGCGAGAGACCCAGTACTTC
TRBJ2-7,TRBV20-1,TRBD1,many,CSAAPGTGGSYEQYF,TGCAGTGCCGCACCCGGGACAGGGGGCTCCTACGAGCAGTACTTC
TRBJ1-5,TRBV4-2,-,many,CASSQGDSNQPQHF,TGTGCCAGCAGCCAAGGAGATAGCAATCAGCCCCAGCATTTT
TRBJ2-5,TRBV28,TRBD2,many,CASSLILAGGPEPETQYF,TGTGCCAGCAGTTTAATCCTAGCGGGAGGGCCGGAACCAGAGACCCAGTACTTC
TRBJ2-3,TRBV6-1,-,few,CARELANGGGFTDTQYF,TGTGCCAGAGAACTGGCAAACGGGGGAGGATTCACAGATACGCAGTATTTT
TRBJ2-3,TRBV14,TRBD1,-,CASSRRTGSTDTQYF,TGTGCCAGCAGCCGACGGACAGGGAGCACAGATACGCAGTATTTT
TRBJ1-6,TRBV4-3,-,-,CASSQTAAGIFAPLHF,TGCGCCAGCAGCCAAACTGCGGCAGGGATTTTTGCACCCCTCCACTTT
TRBJ1-2,TRBV5-1,-,many,CASGPGRIFNYGYTF,TGCGCCAGCGGACCGGGACGGATATTTAACTATGGCTACACCTTC